This entry is about one T cell receptor beta chain. This specimen belongs to a study of T cell changes during pregnancy in multiple sclerosis. Clones were read by immunoSEQ multiplex PCR, and TCRdb kept only the in-frame ones, dropping some. The sample lists 70,000 to 75,000 clones; approximately 92% were seen once. V dropped 9 bases and J dropped 2; count of bases not matched to a gene: 7. In germline, CDR1 is LNHDA, CDR2 SQIVND (reference sequence). The CDR3 is made up of 15 amino acids. V is TRBV19 and J is TRBJ1-5; 10 bases fit TRBD1. This material consisted of peripheral blood, taken in the second trimester of pregnancy. The TCR comes from a female donor with multiple sclerosis, enrolled in a pregnancy study. The CDR3 reads CASEQGQGGNQPQHF. The DNA for the CDR3 is TGTGCCAGCGAACAAGGACAGGGGGGCAATCAGCCCCAGCATTTT.